This T cell receptor (beta chain) was profiled in a study of blood T cell repertoires in COVID-19. Study details: Both acute and convalescent COVID-19 samples were obtained from the United States, Italy and Spain. Nucleic acid was either cDNA or gDNA, and it came from T cells, B-cell-depleted T cells, or PBMCs.

Original handling: How many nucleated cells were present was estimated from reference gene primer amplification. Some clones are missing from TCRdb's copy, which holds only in-frame ones; the method was immunoSEQ multiplex PCR. That table gives V, J and clone size, and the DNA gave D and trimming. The sample has about 72,000 clones; just over 85% are singletons. Germline V lookup: CDR1 SEHNR, CDR2 FQNEAQ (reference sequence). V trimming: 4 bases; J trimming: 2 bases; junction bases outside the gene matches: 4. CDR3 length equals 14 residues. The receptor comes from a man aged 70-80 years with active or convalescent COVID-19. The gene calls are TRBV7-9 and TRBJ1-2, with 7 bases identical to TRBD1. Sequencing used peripheral blood. In nucleotides, the CDR3 is TGTGCCAGCAGCTCGTCAGGGGGAAACTATGGCTACACCTTC. This encodes CASSSSGGNYGYTF. Using reference TRBV7-9 and TRBJ1-2 for the parts outside the CDR3, the full variable domain is DTGVSQNPRHKITKRGQNVTFRCDPISEHNRLYWYRQTLGQGPEFLTYFQNEAQLEKSRLLSDRFSAERPKGSFSTLEIQRTEQGDSAMYLCASSSSGGNYGYTFGSGTRLTVV.